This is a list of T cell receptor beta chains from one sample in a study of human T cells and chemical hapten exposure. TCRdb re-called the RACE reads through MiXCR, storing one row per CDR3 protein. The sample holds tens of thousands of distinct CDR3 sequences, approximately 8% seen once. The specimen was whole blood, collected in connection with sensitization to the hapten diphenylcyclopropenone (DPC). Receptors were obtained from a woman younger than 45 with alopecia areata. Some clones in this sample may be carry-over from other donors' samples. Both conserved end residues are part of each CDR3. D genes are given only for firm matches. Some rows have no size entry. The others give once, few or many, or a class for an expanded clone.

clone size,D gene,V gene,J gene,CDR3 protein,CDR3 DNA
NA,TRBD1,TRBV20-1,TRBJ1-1,CSALTGTGKLNTEAFF,TGCAGTGCCCTTACCGGGACAGGGAAACTGAACACTGAAGCTTTCTTT
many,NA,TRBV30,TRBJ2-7,CAWSVLGLYHEQYF,TGTGCCTGGAGTGTACTGGGGCTTTACCACGAGCAGTACTTC
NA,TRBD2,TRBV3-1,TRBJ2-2,CASGQVAAGGPLSTGELFF,TGTGCCAGCGGCCAAGTCGCGGCGGGGGGGCCATTAAGCACCGGGGAGCTGTTTTTT
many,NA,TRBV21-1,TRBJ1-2,CASIFRDRNYGYTF,TGTGCCAGCATCTTCCGGGACAGAAACTATGGCTACACCTTC
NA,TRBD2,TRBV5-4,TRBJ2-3,CASSLALAGGPGTDTQYF,TGTGCCAGCAGCTTGGCCCTAGCGGGGGGGCCCGGTACAGATACGCAGTATTTT
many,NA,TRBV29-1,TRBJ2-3,CSVDPDPTDTQYF,TGCAGCGTTGATCCAGATCCCACAGATACGCAGTATTTT
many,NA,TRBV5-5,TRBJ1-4,CASTERQDNEKLFF,TGTGCCAGCACAGAACGACAGGACAATGAAAAACTGTTTTTT
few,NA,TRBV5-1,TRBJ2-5,CASSFRDHQETQYF,TGCGCCAGCAGCTTCAGGGACCACCAAGAGACCCAGTACTTC
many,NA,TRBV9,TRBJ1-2,CASSVSELYGYTF,TGTGCCAGCAGCGTCTCAGAACTCTATGGCTACACCTTC
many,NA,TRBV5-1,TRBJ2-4,CASSDDRSKNIQYF,TGCGCCAGCAGCGACGACAGGTCCAAAAACATTCAGTACTTC
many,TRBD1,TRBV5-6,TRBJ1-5,CASSPRQGRGNQPQHF,TGTGCCAGCAGCCCACGACAGGGACGGGGCAATCAGCCCCAGCATTTT
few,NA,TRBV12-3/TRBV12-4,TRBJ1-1,CASRTSTVTEAFF,TGTGCCAGCAGGACTTCCACTGTCACTGAAGCTTTCTTT
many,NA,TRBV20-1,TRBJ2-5,CSAWGRRETQYF,TGCAGTGCCTGGGGACGTCGGGAGACCCAGTACTTC
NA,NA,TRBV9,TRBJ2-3,CASSVAGHTDTQYF,TGTGCCAGCAGCGTAGCTGGGCACACAGATACGCAGTATTTT
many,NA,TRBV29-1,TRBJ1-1,CSAMDRNTEAFF,TGCAGCGCGATGGACAGGAACACTGAAGCTTTCTTT
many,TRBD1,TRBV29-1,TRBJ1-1,CSVGTARKGAFF,TGCAGCGTAGGGACAGCTCGGAAGGGGGCTTTCTTT
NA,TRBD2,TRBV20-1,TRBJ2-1,CSARDLGVGGNEQFF,TGCAGTGCTAGAGATCTGGGGGTGGGGGGGAATGAGCAGTTCTTC
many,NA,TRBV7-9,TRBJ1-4,CASSSSTSVVKLFF,TGTGCCAGCAGCTCATCGACTAGTGTAGTCAAACTGTTTTTT
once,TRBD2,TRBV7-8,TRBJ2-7,CASSHPTTSGGSDEQYF,TGTGCCAGCAGCCACCCGACAACTAGCGGGGGCTCCGACGAGCAGTACTTC
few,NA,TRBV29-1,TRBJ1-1,CSVGTAWGTEAFF,TGCAGCGTTGGGACGGCCTGGGGCACTGAAGCTTTCTTT
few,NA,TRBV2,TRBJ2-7,CASSQGLEQYF,TGTGCCAGCAGCCAGGGGTTGGAGCAGTACTTC
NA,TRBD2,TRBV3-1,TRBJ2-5,CASSQVQSGGGPQETQYF,TGTGCCAGCAGCCAAGTTCAGTCCGGGGGGGGACCTCAAGAGACCCAGTACTTC
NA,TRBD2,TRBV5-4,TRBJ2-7,CASSYGAGGIYEQYF,TGTGCCAGCAGCTACGGGGCGGGGGGAATCTACGAGCAGTACTTC
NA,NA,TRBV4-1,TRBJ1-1,CTSSQARGLNTEAFF,TGCACCAGCAGCCAAGCCCGGGGATTAAACACTGAAGCTTTCTTT
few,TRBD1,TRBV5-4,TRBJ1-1,CASTTGGGGTEAFF,TGTGCCAGCACTACAGGGGGCGGGGGCACTGAAGCTTTCTTT
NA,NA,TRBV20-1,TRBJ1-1,CSAENTANTEAFF,TGCAGTGCTGAAAATACAGCGAACACTGAAGCTTTCTTT
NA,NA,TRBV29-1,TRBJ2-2,CSVLTGPGELFF,TGCAGCGTTCTGACAGGCCCCGGGGAGCTGTTTTTT
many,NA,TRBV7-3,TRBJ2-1,CASSLNSYEQFF,TGTGCCAGCAGCTTAAACAGCTATGAGCAGTTCTTC
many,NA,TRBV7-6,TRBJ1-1,CASSLRRGGVIGAFF,TGTGCCAGCAGCTTACGTAGAGGGGGAGTAATAGGAGCTTTCTTT
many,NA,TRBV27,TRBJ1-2,CASSLSNSRADYGYTF,TGTGCCAGCAGTTTATCGAATTCTAGGGCCGACTATGGCTACACCTTC
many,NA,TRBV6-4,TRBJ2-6,CASDPLQDSGANVLTF,TGTGCCAGCGATCCTCTACAGGACTCTGGGGCCAACGTCCTGACTTTC
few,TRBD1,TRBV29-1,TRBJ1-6,CSVAAGTGNSPLHF,TGCAGCGTCGCGGCCGGGACAGGGAATTCACCCCTCCACTTT
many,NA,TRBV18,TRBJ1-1,CASSPGSATEAFF,TGTGCCAGCTCACCAGGCAGTGCTACTGAAGCTTTCTTT
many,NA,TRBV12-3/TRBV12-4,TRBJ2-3,CASGVANTDTQYF,TGTGCCAGCGGCGTGGCGAACACAGATACGCAGTATTTT
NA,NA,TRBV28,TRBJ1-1,CASSLWTAKAFF,TGTGCCAGCAGTTTGTGGACCGCTAAAGCTTTCTTT
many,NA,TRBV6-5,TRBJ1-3,CASKGSGNTIYF,TGTGCCAGCAAGGGCTCTGGAAACACCATATATTTT
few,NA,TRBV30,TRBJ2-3,CAWEAGHRLSTDTQYF,TGTGCCTGGGAGGCGGGACACCGTCTTAGCACAGATACGCAGTATTTT